A selection of T cell receptor beta chains follows, all from one sample in a study of cytomegalovirus exposure and HLA in healthy donors. Generated by immunoSEQ multiplex PCR, the TCRdb table keeps only in-frame clones and is missing some. The table records about 140,000 clones, approximately 84% of them present only once. The sample was PBMCs. The receptors were sampled from a woman in her thirties or forties in good health and CMV-seronegative. The CDR3 runs from the conserved cysteine through the conserved F or W. The D gene is left open where the match is weak. Where a row states a size, it is once, few, many or the class of an expanded clone; other rows omit it.

13 | TRBJ1-2 | NA | NA | TRBV7-2 | CASSPQVNYGYTF | TGTGCCAGCAGCCCACAGGTTAACTATGGCTACACCTTC
13 | TRBJ1-2 | NA | NA | TRBV30 | CAWSVTGDYGYTF | TGTGCCTGGAGTGTAACGGGGGATTATGGCTACACCTTC
13 | TRBJ2-7 | NA | TRBD2 | TRBV19 | CASSLSGSYEQYF | TGTGCCAGTAGTCTCAGCGGGAGCTACGAGCAGTACTTC
16 | TRBJ2-1 | NA | TRBD2 | TRBV7-9 | CASSLAGSGRRNEQFF | TGTGCCAGCAGCTTAGCGGGAAGCGGGAGGAGGAATGAGCAGTTCTTC
11 | TRBJ2-1 | NA | NA | TRBV7-2 | CASSHSNEQFF | TGTGCCAGCAGCCACTCTAATGAGCAGTTCTTC
15 | TRBJ2-5 | few | TRBD2 | TRBV30 | CAWSVGSGTSGTQYF | TGTGCCTGGAGTGTGGGCAGCGGGACTAGCGGGACCCAGTACTTC
15 | TRBJ2-7 | once | NA | TRBV28 | CASSSHTDSSYEQYF | TGTGCCAGCAGTTCCCACACAGACAGCTCCTACGAGCAGTACTTC
13 | TRBJ1-2 | NA | NA | TRBV18 | CASSPIPGYGYTF | TGTGCCAGCTCACCAATTCCCGGCTATGGCTACACCTTC
17 | TRBJ2-7 | NA | TRBD1 | TRBV5-5 | CASSRTGTVLLESEQYF | TGTGCCAGCAGCCGTACTGGGACAGTTCTATTAGAGTCCGAGCAGTACTTC
11 | TRBJ2-7 | once | NA | TRBV18 | CASSNKYEQYF | TGTGCCAGCTCGAACAAGTACGAGCAGTACTTC
16 | TRBJ2-7 | NA | NA | TRBV7-9 | CASSLAGGGHSYEQYF | TGTGCCAGCAGCTTAGCGGGAGGGGGACACTCCTACGAGCAGTACTTC
15 | TRBJ2-7 | NA | NA | TRBV6-1 | CASRGDDRGRYEQYF | TGTGCCAGCAGAGGGGATGACCGTGGGAGGTACGAGCAGTACTTC
13 | TRBJ2-7 | few | TRBD2 | TRBV28 | CASMGGPSYEQYF | TGTGCCAGCATGGGAGGGCCCTCCTACGAGCAGTACTTC
13 | TRBJ1-4 | NA | NA | TRBV29-1 | CSVESGYGEKLFF | TGCAGCGTTGAATCGGGGTATGGTGAAAAACTGTTTTTT
15 | TRBJ1-3 | NA | TRBD1 | TRBV15 | CATSRDPTGDDTIYF | TGTGCCACCAGCAGAGATCCGACAGGGGATGACACCATATATTTT
17 | TRBJ1-1 | NA | NA | TRBV5-4 | CASSLEPTGELNTEAFF | TGTGCCAGCAGCTTGGAGCCGACAGGAGAATTGAACACTGAAGCTTTCTTT
13 | TRBJ2-1 | NA | NA | TRBV27 | CASSVDFYNEQFF | TGTGCCAGCAGTGTGGACTTCTACAATGAGCAGTTCTTC
15 | TRBJ1-1 | NA | NA | TRBV19 | CASSLTGPLNTEAFF | TGTGCCAGTAGCCTCACAGGACCCTTGAACACTGAAGCTTTCTTT
12 | TRBJ1-1 | NA | NA | TRBV6-6 | CASSSWGPEAFF | TGTGCCAGCAGTTCATGGGGCCCTGAAGCTTTCTTT
12 | TRBJ1-2 | NA | NA | TRBV19 | CASSWTAYGYTF | TGTGCCAGTAGTTGGACAGCCTATGGCTACACCTTC